Listed here is a single T cell receptor (beta chain). Germline V lookup: CDR1 MDHEN, CDR2 SYDVKM. The CDR3 runs to 14 residues. V gave up 6 bases and J gave up 0 bases, with 11 bases separating them. The sample originates from a study of cytomegalovirus exposure and HLA in healthy donors. PCR involved 60 Vbeta and 13 Jbeta primers. Some clones are missing from TCRdb's copy, which holds only in-frame ones; the method was immunoSEQ multiplex PCR. The data show roughly 190,000 clones, around 79% seen once. This TCR was recovered from a young woman in good health and CMV-seronegative. V usage is TRBV28 and J usage is TRBJ1-1; TRBD1 might be the D (5 bases). The sequencing input was PBMCs. The CDR3 here is CASSLTRVNTEAFF. The CDR3 region has the DNA TGTGCCAGCAGCCTTACCAGGGTGAACACTGAAGCTTTCTTT.